This entry describes one TCR beta chain. The repertoire was sequenced with immunoSEQ multiplex PCR; TCRdb's copy has only in-frame clones and lacks some. The sample yields fewer than 75,000 clones, about 87% seen once. These data originate in a study of OX40 agonist ivuxolimab in advanced cancers. Study context: Two cutaneous melanoma patients and one hepatocellular carcinoma patient, three in all, had partial responses.

The germline V gene encodes CDR1 DFQATT and CDR2 SNEGSKA (reference sequence). The germline V and J ends were trimmed by 7 bases and 3 bases, with 9 bases remaining between them. The length of the CDR3 is 11 residues. Material: CD4+ or CD8+ T cells sorted from blood, obtained in a trial of the OX40 agonist ivuxolimab. This TCR was sampled from an adult with an advanced solid tumor such as melanoma, head and neck, liver or kidney cancer. The chain carries TRBV20-1 and TRBJ1-1; no firm D call. The CDR3 here is CSGRQDTEAFF. CDR3 DNA sequence: TGCAGTGGTCGGCAGGACACTGAAGCTTTCTTT.